This T cell receptor (beta chain) is from a study of blood T cells in healthy people across ages. With a J-beta primer mix and a sample-barcoded 5' primer, a second PCR ran 7 to 11 cycles. TCRdb processed the 5' RACE reads anew with MiXCR; each CDR3 protein has one entry. Here the sample spans approximately 600,000 distinct CDR3 sequences, under 65% being singletons. Study results and limitations: Higher diversity, along with more naive CD4+ cells, distinguished long-lived donors from aged donors.

In the case of this clonotype: Its matching antigen is unknown.

The germline V gene has CDR1 MGHDK and CDR2 SYGVNS. CDR3 length: 17 residues. V was shortened by 3 bases and J by 7 bases, with 24 bases between the two germline ends. The chain recombines TRBV25-1 with TRBJ1-2, with TRBD1 as a possible D gene (5 bases). The TCR was taken from a man between 60 and 70 years old in good health. The source material was blood. CDR3 in amino acids: CASSDFSVEGRDGGYTF. The DNA of the CDR3 is TGTGCCAGCAGTGATTTTTCTGTGGAGGGTAGGGACGGTGGCTACACCTTC.